A single sample is the source of the 24 T cell receptor beta chains below, sequenced in a study of blood T cell repertoires in COVID-19. TCRdb's table, derived via immunoSEQ multiplex PCR, lists solely in-frame clones and lacks some. In the table there are over 150,000 clones, 70% to 90% of which are singletons. Sequenced sample: peripheral blood. Every receptor here comes from a man aged 25-40 years with acute or convalescent COVID-19.

The V gene is TRBV7-2, the J gene TRBJ1-3, with a tentative D call TRBD1 (5 bases). The V gene lost 3 bases and the J gene lost 0 bases, with 12 bases spanning the gap. The CDR3 is 16 residues long. Germline CDR1 is SGHTA and CDR2 is FQGNSA. The CDR3 sequence: CASSLETAISGNTIYF. In DNA form, the CDR3 reads TGTGCCAGCAGCTTGGAGACAGCTATCTCTGGAAACACCATATATTTT. The full variable domain, in which reference TRBV7-2 and TRBJ1-3 provide the parts outside the CDR3, is GAGVSQSPSNKVTEKGKDVELRCDPISGHTALYWYRQSLGQGLEFLIYFQGNSAPDKSGLPSDRFSAERTGGSVSTLTIQRTQQEDSAVYLCASSLETAISGNTIYFGEGSWLTVV.

The chain is built from TRBV7-9 and TRBJ2-5; TRBD1 might be the D (5 bases). The germline gives CDR1 SEHNR, CDR2 FQNEAQ (reference sequence). This CDR3 is built from 15 residues. V was cut by 5 bases and J by 6 bases, with 19 bases left in between. CDR3 DNA sequence: TGTGCCAGCAGCCCTCTTACCGTGACAGTAAAGACCCAGTACTTC. This translates into CASSPLTVTVKTQYF.

The chain uses TRBV6-1 and TRBJ1-5, with D perhaps TRBD1 (6 bases). The V and J ends lost 0 bases and 6 bases respectively, with 12 bases between them. The germline V gene has CDR1 MNHNS and CDR2 SASEGT. The CDR3 has 15 residues. As DNA, the CDR3 is TGTGCCAGCAGTGAAGCCTGGGGGGGGCCTCAGCCCCAGCATTTT. Protein product: CASSEAWGGPQPQHF.

This chain joins TRBV24-1 and TRBJ2-1; D is unresolved. CDR1 KGHDR and CDR2 SFDVKD come from the germline V gene. V lost 3 bases and J lost 6, with 11 bases in between. The CDR3 has 14 amino acids. For the CDR3, the DNA is TGTGCCACCAGTGATAGCCGGTCCCCCAATGAGCAGTTCTTC. Residues: CATSDSRSPNEQFF.

The chain carries TRBV27 and TRBJ2-7, with 11 nucleotides matching TRBD1. The length of the CDR3 is 17 residues. V lost 3 bases to trimming and J lost 4 bases; unmatched junction nucleotides: 11. Looked up from germline, CDR1 is MNHEY and CDR2 is SMNVEV (reference sequence). The CDR3 DNA follows: TGTGCCAGCAGTTTTACTCCGGACAGGGGGCAGCGTTACGAGCAGTACTTC. Protein product: CASSFTPDRGQRYEQYF.

This chain uses TRBV30 with TRBJ1-2; 8 bases map to TRBD1. The CDR3 consists of 17 residues. Germline CDR1 GTSNPN, CDR2 SVGIG (reference sequence). V trimming: 2 bases; J trimming: 4 bases; junction bases outside the gene matches: 15. CDR3 nucleotides: TGTGCCTGGAGTTTCGATTGGACAGGGACTTTAATCTATGGCTACACCTTC. It is translated as CAWSFDWTGTLIYGYTF.

J is TRBJ1-1 and V is TRBV28; TRBD1 might be the D (6 bases). The V and J ends lost 7 bases and 5 bases respectively, with 23 bases between them. The CDR3 consists of 16 residues. Germline V gene lookup returns CDR1 MDHEN and CDR2 SYDVKM. This chain's CDR3 is CASTIGGAGAKTEAFF. As DNA, the CDR3 is TGTGCCAGCACCATCGGAGGCGCAGGGGCGAAGACTGAAGCTTTCTTT.

This clone was counted once. This rearrangement joins TRBV6-5 to TRBJ2-7, with 8 bases matching TRBD1. This CDR3 comprises 15 residues. After removal of 6 bases from V and 2 bases from J, the junction contained 9 bases not matched to a gene. Germline V lookup: CDR1 MNHEY, CDR2 SVGAGI. The CDR3 DNA follows: TGTGCCAGCAGAAAGCAGACAGGGGATACCTACGAGCAGTACTTC. Its protein product is CASRKQTGDTYEQYF.

The V gene is TRBV5-1, the J gene TRBJ1-4, with 10 bases identical to TRBD1. Per germline, CDR1 SGHRS and CDR2 YFSETQ. J was trimmed by 6 bases and V by 5 bases; bases with no gene match: 4. The CDR3 extends over 14 amino acids. CDR3 sequence (DNA): TGCGCCAGCAGATCCGGGACAGGGGATGAAAAACTGTTTTTT. Translation gives CASRSGTGDEKLFF.

This chain connects TRBV21-1 to TRBJ2-2; TRBD1 reflects the table's D call only, with no check against the DNA. TRBV21-1 is noted as a pseudogene. This CDR3 spans 16 amino acids. CDR3 bases: TGTGCCAGCACCCCGATAAGGACAGGGAACACCGGGGAGCTGTTTTTT. Its translation is CASTPIRTGNTGELFF.

The chain uses TRBV28 and TRBJ2-1; tentative D call: TRBD2 (5 bases). The CDR3 has 16 amino acids. Trimming cost V 5 bases and J 8 bases, with 22 bases left between them. Germline CDR1 and CDR2: MDHEN and SYDVKM. The CDR3 region has the DNA TGTGCCAGCAGTCCAACTACTAGGGTCTCTCTCGATGAGCAGTTCTTC. Translated, it gives CASSPTTRVSLDEQFF.

The rearrangement uses TRBV7-8 and TRBJ2-2, with 9 nucleotides matching TRBD1. The CDR3 is made up of 15 amino acids. Germline CDR1 SGHVS, CDR2 FQNEAQ. J lost 3 bases, V lost 8 bases, and 7 bases had no gene match. In DNA form, the CDR3 reads TGTGCCAGCCTGATGGGACAGGGCGACACCGGGGAGCTGTTTTTT. Its protein is CASLMGQGDTGELFF.

The rearrangement links TRBV7-2 to TRBJ1-5; no firm D call. Germline-derived CDR1 and CDR2 are SGHTA and FQGNSA. Between the trimmed V and J ends, which lost 3 bases and 5 bases, there was a span of 23 bases. The CDR3 is made up of 18 amino acids. The CDR3 coding sequence is TGTGCCAGCAGCTTTGCCCCCAGACTCCTCAACGGGGATCAGCCCCAGCATTTT. It encodes CASSFAPRLLNGDQPQHF.

This chain joins TRBV12-1 and TRBJ1-5. TRBV12-1 is a documented pseudogene. CDR3 length: 14 amino acids. CDR3 amino acids: CASSSDGNNQPQHF. The CDR3, as DNA: TGTGCCAGCAGCTCGGACGGGAACAATCAGCCCCAGCATTTT.

V gene TRBV7-3 combines with J gene TRBJ1-1, with D hard to call. Germline V gene lookup returns CDR1 SGHTA and CDR2 FQGTGA. V was shortened by 0 bases and J by 5 bases, with 16 bases between the two germline ends. The CDR3 is 16 residues long. CDR3 amino acids: CASSLTASGVSTEAFF. CDR3 DNA: TGTGCCAGCAGCTTAACAGCGTCCGGGGTATCGACTGAAGCTTTCTTT.

V and J are TRBV9 and TRBJ1-3; D is undetermined. CDR1 and CDR2 (germline): SGDLS, YYNGEE. The CDR3 consists of 15 residues. V shed 1 base and J shed 2 bases, with 10 bases lying between them. CDR3 in DNA: TGTGCCAGCAGCGTATGGGCCGGGGCTGGAAACACCATATATTTT. It translates to CASSVWAGAGNTIYF. The whole variable domain, remainder taken from reference TRBV9 and TRBJ1-3, is DSGVTQTPKHLITATGQRVTLRCSPRSGDLSVYWYQQSLDQGLQFLIQYYNGEERAKGNILERFSAQQFPDLHSELNLSSLELGDSALYFCASSVWAGAGNTIYFGEGSWLTVV.

This chain connects TRBV19 to TRBJ2-1; D is perhaps TRBD1 (5 bases). Germline-derived CDR1 and CDR2 are LNHDA and SQIVND (reference sequence). Trimming left V 5 bases short and J 6 bases short, with 14 bases between. The CDR3 extends over 14 amino acids. CDR3 in DNA: TGTGCCAGTAGTGGGCAGGGTAAGCGCAATGAGCAGTTCTTC. This encodes CASSGQGKRNEQFF.

The CDR3 coding sequence is TGCGCCAGCAGCTTGGGACAGACAACTAGCACAGATACGCAGTATTTT. Its translation: CASSLGQTTSTDTQYF. The chain joins TRBV5-1 to TRBJ2-3, with D perhaps matching TRBD1 (5 bases). The CDR3 is 16 amino acids. Germline V gene sequence: CDR1 SGHRS, CDR2 YFSETQ. V lost 0 bases and J lost 0, with 11 bases in between.

This chain joins TRBV12-5 and TRBJ2-5; 8 bases agree with TRBD1. After removal of 2 bases from V and 5 bases from J, the junction contained 13 bases not matched to a gene. The CDR3 is 17 residues long. The germline V gene encodes CDR1 LGHNT and CDR2 FRNRAP. CDR3 loop: CASGLPNYQGAGETQYF. The CDR3 nucleotides read TGTGCTAGTGGTTTGCCTAACTATCAGGGGGCCGGTGAGACCCAGTACTTC.

The rearrangement uses TRBV12-3 or TRBV12-4 and TRBJ1-6, with D unclear. CDR3 size: 9 residues. V was cut by 9 bases and J by 11 bases, with 5 bases left in between. CDR3 residues: CASSPPLHF. In nucleotides, the CDR3 is TGTGCCAGTAGCCCACCCCTCCACTTT.

This clone was found once. The chain uses TRBV5-1 and TRBJ1-1, with TRBD1 matching 7 bases. Trimming at V came to 4 bases and at J to 4 bases, leaving 7 bases not matched to a gene. Germline CDR1 is SGHRS and CDR2 is YFSETQ. This CDR3 contains 14 residues. The CDR3 nucleotides are TGCGCCAGCAGCAAAGGACAGGCTATCACTGAAGCTTTCTTT. Amino acids: CASSKGQAITEAFF.

V and J are TRBV30 and TRBJ1-1; D unresolved. The V end was cut by 8 bases, the J end by 8 bases, with 12 bases between. Germline values: CDR1 GTSNPN, CDR2 SVGIG (reference sequence). This CDR3 spans 10 amino acids. CDR3 bases: TGTGCCCTTTCGGACTTAGAAGCTTTCTTT. Translating gives CALSDLEAFF.

The J gene is TRBJ2-7, the V gene TRBV27; D might be TRBD1 (5 bases). The CDR3 contains 18 residues. Trimming cost V 0 bases and J 2 bases, with 20 bases left between them. The germline CDR1 and CDR2 sequences are MNHEY and SMNVEV (reference sequence). The CDR3 DNA reads as TGTGCCAGCAGTTTATCCAGGGCGGTGGGGATCTACACCTACGAGCAGTACTTC. Residues: CASSLSRAVGIYTYEQYF.

The chain couples TRBV6-5 to TRBJ1-2; TRBD1 matches at 7 bases. After removal of 2 bases from V and 3 bases from J, the junction contained 9 bases not matched to a gene. The CDR3 covers 16 residues. Germline-derived CDR1 and CDR2 are MNHEY and SVGAGI. The CDR3 here is CASSYTRPGTDYGYTF. In DNA form, the CDR3 reads TGTGCCAGCAGTTACACCCGCCCCGGGACAGACTATGGCTACACCTTC.